These T cell receptor beta chains were read from a single sample in a study of blood T cell repertoires in COVID-19. The assay was immunoSEQ multiplex PCR, and TCRdb's table has in-frame clones only and misses some. The sample holds around 250,000 clones; less than 85% are singletons and the top ten take 3.5% to 5.5%. Sequenced input: peripheral blood. All receptors come from a man between 60 and 70 years old who had recovered from COVID-19. Both conserved end residues are part of each CDR3. A D gene is named only where the DNA matches it firmly. Some rows have no size entry. The others give once, few or many, or a class for an expanded clone.

j_call d_call v_call clone_size cdr3_nt cdr3_aa
TRBJ1-1 . TRBV2 once TGTGCCAGCCTGACAGGCGCGAACACTGAAGCTTTCTTT CASLTGANTEAFF
TRBJ1-3 TRBD1 TRBV19 few TGTGCCAGTAGTAGAGGGAGACAGGGATCTGGAAACACCATATATTTT CASSRGRQGSGNTIYF
TRBJ2-3 . TRBV5-1 . TGCGCCAGCAGCACAACAAGGCCGACACAAACCACAGATACGCAGTATTTT CASSTTRPTQTTDTQYF
TRBJ1-5 TRBD1 TRBV2 . TGTGCCAGCAGGGACAGGCTCAATCAGCCCCAGCATTTT CASRDRLNQPQHF
TRBJ2-1 TRBD2 TRBV27 . TGTGCCAGCAGTTTGCAGGGAGGGTCAACCATGCAGTTCTTC CASSLQGGSTMQFF
TRBJ2-1 . TRBV12-3/TRBV12-4 . TGTGCCGGGTCCCGGGGCTCCTACAATGAGCAGTTCTTC CAGSRGSYNEQFF
TRBJ1-2 TRBD1 TRBV28 . TGTGCCAGCAGCCTTATGGGACAGGGGGCCGTCTATGGCTACACCTTC CASSLMGQGAVYGYTF
TRBJ2-1 TRBD1 TRBV7-9 . TGTGCCAGCAGTTGGGACAGGGGAATCAATGAGCAGTTCTTC CASSWDRGINEQFF
TRBJ1-1 . TRBV5-1 few TGCGCCAGCAGCCCTCAGGGACAGAACACTGAAGCTTTCTTT CASSPQGQNTEAFF
TRBJ2-3 TRBD2 TRBV11-2 . TGTGCCAGCAGCTCCGGACTAGCGGGGGGGCAAGATACGCAGTATTTT CASSSGLAGGQDTQYF
TRBJ1-1 TRBD1 TRBV5-1 . TGCGCCAGCTCGACAGGGGGTTCTGGTACTGAAGCTTTCTTT CASSTGGSGTEAFF
TRBJ1-6 . TRBV5-1 . TGCGCCAGCAGCTTGGTCGCGGGGACGGATAATTCACCCCTCCACTTT CASSLVAGTDNSPLHF
TRBJ2-1 . TRBV7-8 once TGTGCCAGCAGCTTAGCGCTCACAGGCAATGAGCAGTTCTTC CASSLALTGNEQFF
TRBJ1-1 . TRBV6-1 . TGTGCCAGCAGTGAACTTCAGCGGAACACTGAAGCTTTCTTT CASSELQRNTEAFF
TRBJ2-7 TRBD2 TRBV14 . TGTGCCAGCAGCCACCAAGTCGGACTAGCGGGCGACTCCAGCTCCTACGAGCAGTACTTC CASSHQVGLAGDSSSYEQYF
TRBJ1-6 TRBD1 TRBV19 . TGTGCCAGTACCCCGGGACAGGGGGTCTCCTATAATTCACCCCTCCACTTT CASTPGQGVSYNSPLHF
TRBJ2-7 . TRBV29-1 . TGCAGCGTTGTCGGGATCTCCTACGAGCAGTACTTC CSVVGISYEQYF
TRBJ1-1 . TRBV27 . TGTGCCAGCAGTTTATTCGGGATTCGGTTATCTGGCACTGAAGCTTTCTTT CASSLFGIRLSGTEAFF
TRBJ1-6 TRBD1 TRBV28 . TGTGCCAGCAGGCGGAACCCACAGGGGAGCTCCTATAATTCACCCCTCCACTTT CASRRNPQGSSYNSPLHF